The subject of this entry is one T cell receptor beta chain. Germline V gene lookup returns CDR1 SGHAT and CDR2 FQNNGV. V gave up 5 bases and J gave up 2 bases, with 24 bases separating them. This CDR3 has 18 residues. Genomic DNA of each subset was evenly split across several immunoSEQ plates. The assay was immunoSEQ multiplex PCR, and TCRdb's table has in-frame clones only and misses some. The sample includes about 1 million clones, roughly 75% of them seen just once. These data originate in a study of shared clonotypes between healthy human individuals. The gene calls are TRBV11-2 and TRBJ2-5; D is uncertain. Sequenced input: memory CD4+ T cells sorted from blood. The subset was: CD45RA-negative fraction. The sequence was obtained from a man aged 18 to 30 in good health. CDR3 nucleotide sequence: TGTGCCAGCAGCACCCTCACAAGCGTCAAGACCGGGCAAGAGACCCAGTACTTC. This translates into CASSTLTSVKTGQETQYF.